A single sample gave rise to the 10 T cell receptor beta chains below, sequenced in a study of T cells in Graves' hyperthyroidism and ophthalmopathy. Researchers amplified the TCR beta CDR3 regions from RNA transcripts. HTBI primers drove first-round RT-PCR of the TCR CDR3. One entry per CDR3 protein, called by TCRdb with MiXCR from the multiplex PCR reads. The sample has around 580,000 distinct CDR3 sequences; 16% are singletons. Sequencing input: blood. These receptors were taken from a woman aged 18-29 years with Graves' hyperthyroidism.

This clonotype was seen only a few times. This chain links TRBV7-2 with TRBJ2-6; 7 nucleotides match TRBD1. Germline V gene data show CDR1 as SGHTA and CDR2 as FQGNSA. CDR3 length: 17 amino acids. With 3 bases clipped from V and 0 bases from J, the junction kept 5 bases outside the gene matches. CDR3 coding DNA: TGTGCCAGCAGCTTGACAGGGAGATCCTCTGGGGCCAACGTCCTGACTTTC. The encoded protein is CASSLTGRSSGANVLTF. The full variable domain, its missing parts supplied by reference TRBV7-2 and TRBJ2-6, is GAGVSQSPSNKVTEKGKDVELRCDPISGHTALYWYRQSLGQGLEFLIYFQGNSAPDKSGLPSDRFSAERTGGSVSTLTIQRTQQEDSAVYLCASSLTGRSSGANVLTFGAGSRLTVL.

To note about this clonotype: Just one base apart from a much larger clone, this may be a read error. V usage is TRBV7-9 and J usage is TRBJ2-3, with 8 positions matching TRBD2. The V gene end was trimmed by 4 bases and the J gene end by 2 bases; junction bases not matched to a gene: 11. Per germline, CDR1 SEHNR and CDR2 FQNEAQ (reference sequence). CDR3 length: 17 residues. CDR3 DNA sequence: TGTGCCAGCAGCTCCCGGGGTGGCGGGGGGTACACAGATACGCAGTATTTT. It codes for CASSSRGGGGYTDTQYF. Full variable domain (missing parts from reference TRBV7-9 and TRBJ2-3): DTGVSQNPRHKITKRGQNVTFRCDPISEHNRLYWYRQTLGQGPEFLTYFQNEAQLEKSRLLSDRFSAERPKGSFSTLEIQRTEQGDSAMYLCASSSRGGGGYTDTQYFGPGTRLTVL.

V gene TRBV29-1 combines with J gene TRBJ2-1; D gene uncertain. Germline values: CDR1 SQVTM, CDR2 ANQGSEA. This CDR3 has 14 residues. The V end was cut by 7 bases, the J end by 5 bases, with 18 bases between. The CDR3 reads CSAQRPLLNNEQFF. The CDR3 bases are TGCAGCGCCCAACGGCCTCTGCTAAACAATGAGCAGTTCTTC.

This clonotype turned up a few times. V and J are TRBV19 and TRBJ2-2; TRBD2 aligns across 9 bases. This CDR3 is built from 18 residues. Germline V gene sequence: CDR1 LNHDA, CDR2 SQIVND (reference sequence). V dropped 4 bases and J dropped 4; count of bases not matched to a gene: 13. The CDR3 coding sequence is TGTGCCAGTAGTACCAGGGTTCTGCTAGCGGGGACCACCGGGGAGCTGTTTTTT. Its protein is CASSTRVLLAGTTGELFF.

This clonotype was counted only a few times. CDR3 bases: TGTGCCACCAGTGTCAGGGGGCGTACTGAAGCTTTCTTT. It specifies CATSVRGRTEAFF. This chain joins TRBV24-1 and TRBJ1-1; 8 bases align to TRBD1. The CDR3 spans 13 residues. With 5 bases clipped from V and 5 bases from J, the junction kept 3 bases outside the gene matches. Germline V gives CDR1 KGHDR, CDR2 SFDVKD.

V is TRBV12-3 or TRBV12-4 and J is TRBJ2-1, with 11 bases identical to TRBD2. The V gene end was trimmed by 5 bases and the J gene end by 12 bases; junction bases not matched to a gene: 15. This CDR3 contains 16 residues. CDR3 sequence: CASSTIAGGPAFSQFF. The CDR3 bases are TGTGCCAGCAGTACCATAGCGGGGGGGCCCGCGTTCTCGCAGTTCTTC.

In its sample, this clonotype was seen a few times. The chain recombines TRBV3-1 with TRBJ1-2; D is ambiguous. Between the trimmed V and J ends, which lost 1 base and 8 bases, there was a span of 8 bases. The CDR3 contains 12 residues. Per the germline V gene, CDR1 is LGHDT and CDR2 is YNNKEL (reference sequence). CDR3 amino acids: CASSQAGFGYTF. The CDR3 region has the DNA TGTGCCAGCAGCCAAGCAGGTTTCGGCTACACCTTC.

At least ten counts were recorded for this clonotype. The rearrangement joins TRBV5-1 to TRBJ2-1; 11 bases line up with TRBD2. Looked up from germline, CDR1 is SGHRS and CDR2 is YFSETQ. V trimming: 4 bases; J trimming: 1 base; junction bases outside the gene matches: 4. CDR3 length: 16 residues. The CDR3 loop reads CASSLRTSGSYNEQFF. The CDR3 DNA reads as TGCGCCAGCAGCCTCCGGACTAGCGGGTCCTACAATGAGCAGTTCTTC.

This clonotype came up many times. The chain uses TRBV11-3 and TRBJ2-1; no definite D call. The V and J ends lost 1 base and 9 bases respectively, with 10 bases between them. The CDR3 sequence is 13 residues long. CDR1 and CDR2 from the germline V gene are SGHNT and YENEEA. The CDR3, as DNA: TGTGCCAGCAGCTTAGTTGTGGCGGCTGAGCAGTTCTTC. Residues: CASSLVVAAEQFF. The variable domain in full, with the rest retrieved from reference TRBV11-3 and TRBJ2-1, is EAGVVQSPRYKIIEKKQPVAFWCNPISGHNTLYWYLQNLGQGPELLIRYENEEAVDDSQLPKDRFSAERLKGVDSTLKIQPAELGDSAVYLCASSLVVAAEQFFGPGTRLTVL.

The rearrangement joins TRBV7-2 to TRBJ1-1, with 7 bases matching TRBD1. Germline V gene sequence: CDR1 SGHTA, CDR2 FQGNSA. V lost 5 bases to trimming and J lost 1 base; unmatched junction nucleotides: 7. The CDR3 spans 15 residues. As DNA, the CDR3 is TGTGCCAGCAGCCCCAGGGGGGTAAGGAACACTGAAGCTTTCTTT. This encodes CASSPRGVRNTEAFF.